The entry that follows covers one T cell receptor (beta chain) sequence. No antigen is known for it. This sample was taken from a study of vaccination effects on CD4 cells after COVID-19. Broader study findings: Just 1 of 255 vaccine-induced clones in healthy recipients was cross-reactive. Long after vaccination, the clones induced by infection and by vaccine shrank markedly in size.

The CDR3 spans 14 residues. Germline CDR1 and CDR2: MNHNY and SVGAGI (reference sequence). The ends were cut back, 8 bases at V and 0 bases at J, with 11 bases in the middle. Sequencing used immunoSEQ multiplex PCR; TCRdb keeps in-frame clones, though not all of them. The top ten hold roughly 1.7% of the sample, which has approximately 82,000 clones, approximately 74% seen once. Pools of viral peptides were used by the ViraFEST assay to expand antigen-specific CD4+ T cells ahead of sequencing. After less than twelve days in culture, the CD4+ T cells were isolated. Nucleocapsid antibodies stayed negative before and after vaccination, showing no earlier SARS-CoV-2 infection. Wells each received over 1.5 million PBMC, cultured with 10 IU/ml IL-2 and 8.5 to 10 ug/ml peptides.

The TCR sequence derives from a human donor who received a COVID-19 vaccine. The sample here was CD4+ T cells from PBMCs cultured with HCoV-229E spike peptides, taken before COVID-19 vaccination. The chain combines TRBV6-6 with TRBJ2-1; possible D gene TRBD2, 5 bases. Here the CDR3 reads CASSGGGSYNEQFF. Here the CDR3 DNA reads TGTGCCAGCTCCGGAGGAGGCTCCTACAATGAGCAGTTCTTC.